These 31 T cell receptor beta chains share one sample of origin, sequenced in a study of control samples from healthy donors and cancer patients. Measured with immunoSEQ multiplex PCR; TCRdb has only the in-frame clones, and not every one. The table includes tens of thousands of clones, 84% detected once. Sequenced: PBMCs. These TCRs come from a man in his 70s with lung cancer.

This chain's CDR3 is CASSYPDRGRTEAFF. In nucleotides, the CDR3 is TGTGCCAGCAGTTACCCCGACAGGGGAAGAACTGAAGCTTTCTTT. The chain uses TRBV6-2 or TRBV6-3 and TRBJ1-1; 8 bases are shared with TRBD1. With V trimmed by 2 bases and J by 5 bases, 7 bases remained unmatched. Germline CDR1 is MNHEY and CDR2 is SVGEGT. The CDR3 spans 15 residues.

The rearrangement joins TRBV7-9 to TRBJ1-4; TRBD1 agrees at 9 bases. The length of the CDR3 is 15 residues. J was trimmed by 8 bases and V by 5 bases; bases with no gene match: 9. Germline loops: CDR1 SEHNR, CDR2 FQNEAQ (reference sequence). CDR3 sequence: CASSARQGEGEKLFF. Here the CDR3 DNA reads TGTGCCAGCAGCGCCCGACAGGGGGAGGGGGAAAAACTGTTTTTT.

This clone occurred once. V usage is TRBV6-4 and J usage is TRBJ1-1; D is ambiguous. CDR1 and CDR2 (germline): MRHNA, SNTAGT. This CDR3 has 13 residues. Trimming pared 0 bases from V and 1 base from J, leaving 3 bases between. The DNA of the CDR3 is TGTGCCAGCAGTGACTCGCCGAACACTGAAGCTTTCTTT. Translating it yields CASSDSPNTEAFF.

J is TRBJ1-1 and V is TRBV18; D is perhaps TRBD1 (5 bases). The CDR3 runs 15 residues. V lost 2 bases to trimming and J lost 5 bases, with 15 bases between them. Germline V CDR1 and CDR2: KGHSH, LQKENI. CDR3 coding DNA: TGTGCCAGCTCACCAAGTAATGGGGGGAGGACTGAAGCTTTCTTT. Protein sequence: CASSPSNGGRTEAFF.

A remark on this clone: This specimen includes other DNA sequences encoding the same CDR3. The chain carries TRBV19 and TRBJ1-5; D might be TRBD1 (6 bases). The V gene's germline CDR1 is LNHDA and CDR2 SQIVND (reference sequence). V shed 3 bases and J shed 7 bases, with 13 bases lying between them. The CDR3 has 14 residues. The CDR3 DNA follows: TGTGCCAGTAGTATCCGGGGGGGCGGACAGCCCCAGCATTTT. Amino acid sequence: CASSIRGGGQPQHF.

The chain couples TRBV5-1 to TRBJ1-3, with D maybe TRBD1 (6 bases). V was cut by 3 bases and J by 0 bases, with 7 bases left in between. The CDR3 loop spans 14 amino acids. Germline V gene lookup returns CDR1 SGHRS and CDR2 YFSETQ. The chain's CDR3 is CASSSGVSGNTIYF. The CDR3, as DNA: TGCGCCAGCAGCTCAGGGGTCTCTGGAAACACCATATATTTT. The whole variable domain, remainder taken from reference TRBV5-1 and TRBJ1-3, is KAGVTQTPRYLIKTRGQQVTLSCSPISGHRSVSWYQQTPGQGLQFLFEYFSETQRNKGNFPGRFSGRQFSNSRSEMNVSTLELGDSALYLCASSSGVSGNTIYFGEGSWLTVV.

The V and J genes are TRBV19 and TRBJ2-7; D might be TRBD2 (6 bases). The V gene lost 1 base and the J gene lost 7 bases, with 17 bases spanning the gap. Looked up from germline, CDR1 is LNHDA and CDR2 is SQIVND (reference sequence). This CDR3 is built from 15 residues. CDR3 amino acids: CASSIVRDPAEEQYF. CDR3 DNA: TGTGCCAGTAGTATAGTGCGGGACCCAGCCGAAGAGCAGTACTTC.

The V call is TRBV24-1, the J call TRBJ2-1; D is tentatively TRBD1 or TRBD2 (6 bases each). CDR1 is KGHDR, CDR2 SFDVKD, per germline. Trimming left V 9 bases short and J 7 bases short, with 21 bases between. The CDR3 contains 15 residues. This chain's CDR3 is CATAGVGGSANEQFF. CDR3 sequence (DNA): TGTGCCACCGCGGGTGTGGGGGGCTCTGCGAATGAGCAGTTCTTC.

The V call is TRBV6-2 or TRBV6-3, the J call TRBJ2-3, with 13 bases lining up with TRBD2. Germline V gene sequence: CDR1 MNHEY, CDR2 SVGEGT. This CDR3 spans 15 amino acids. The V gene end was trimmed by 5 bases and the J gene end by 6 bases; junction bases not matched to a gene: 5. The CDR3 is CASSGLAGERDTQYF. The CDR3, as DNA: TGTGCCAGCAGTGGACTAGCGGGGGAACGGGATACGCAGTATTTT.

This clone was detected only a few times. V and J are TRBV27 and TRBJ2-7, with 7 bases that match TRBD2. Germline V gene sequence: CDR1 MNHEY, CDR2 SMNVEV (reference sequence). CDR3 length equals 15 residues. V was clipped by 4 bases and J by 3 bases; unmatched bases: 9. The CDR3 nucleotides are TGTGCCAGCAGTTCCCTCGGGGCTAGCGGCTACGAGCAGTACTTC. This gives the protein CASSSLGASGYEQYF.

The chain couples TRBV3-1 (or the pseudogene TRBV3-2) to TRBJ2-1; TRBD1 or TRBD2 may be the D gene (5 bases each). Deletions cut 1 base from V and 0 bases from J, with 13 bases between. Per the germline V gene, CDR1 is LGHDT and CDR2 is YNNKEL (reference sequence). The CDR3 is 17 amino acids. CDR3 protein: CASSQATRGLSYNEQFF. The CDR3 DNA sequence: TGTGCCAGCAGCCAAGCCACTAGGGGCCTCTCCTACAATGAGCAGTTCTTC.

The DNA for the CDR3 is TGTGCCAGCAGCCCAGACGCGGAGACCCAGTACTTC. Translation gives CASSPDAETQYF. The chain uses TRBV7-9 and TRBJ2-5; D unresolved. This CDR3 contains 12 residues. The V and J ends lost 5 bases and 5 bases respectively, with 9 bases between them. Germline loops: CDR1 SEHNR, CDR2 FQNEAQ (reference sequence).

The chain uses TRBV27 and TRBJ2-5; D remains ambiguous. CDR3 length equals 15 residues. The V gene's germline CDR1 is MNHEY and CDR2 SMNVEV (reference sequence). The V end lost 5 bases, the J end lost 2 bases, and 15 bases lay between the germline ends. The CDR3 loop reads CASSLPRKPQETQYF. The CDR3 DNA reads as TGTGCCAGCAGTCTCCCCCGGAAGCCTCAAGAGACCCAGTACTTC.

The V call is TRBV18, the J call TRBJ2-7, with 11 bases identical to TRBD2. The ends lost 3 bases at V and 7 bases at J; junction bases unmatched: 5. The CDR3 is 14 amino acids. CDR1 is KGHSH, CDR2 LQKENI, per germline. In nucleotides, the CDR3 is TGTGCCAGCTCACCTAGCGGGGGGGCGGAGGAGCAGTACTTC. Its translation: CASSPSGGAEEQYF. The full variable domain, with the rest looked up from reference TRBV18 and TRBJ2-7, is NAGVMQNPRHLVRRRGQEARLRCSPMKGHSHVYWYRQLPEEGLKFMVYLQKENIIDESGMPKERFSAEFPKEGPSILRIQQVVRGDSAAYFCASSPSGGAEEQYFGPGTRLTVT.

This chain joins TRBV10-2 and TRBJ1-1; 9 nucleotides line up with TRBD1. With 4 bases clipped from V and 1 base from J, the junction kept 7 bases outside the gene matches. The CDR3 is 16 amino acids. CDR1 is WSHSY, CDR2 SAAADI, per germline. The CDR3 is CASSATGQGPNTEAFF. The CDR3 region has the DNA TGCGCCAGCAGTGCGACCGGACAGGGGCCGAACACTGAAGCTTTCTTT.

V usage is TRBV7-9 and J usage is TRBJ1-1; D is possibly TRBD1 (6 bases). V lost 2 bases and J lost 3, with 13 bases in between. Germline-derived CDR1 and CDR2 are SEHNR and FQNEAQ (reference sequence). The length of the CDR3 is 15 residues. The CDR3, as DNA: TGTGCCAGCAGCTTATTCCAGGGGATTTACACTGAAGCTTTCTTT. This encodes CASSLFQGIYTEAFF.

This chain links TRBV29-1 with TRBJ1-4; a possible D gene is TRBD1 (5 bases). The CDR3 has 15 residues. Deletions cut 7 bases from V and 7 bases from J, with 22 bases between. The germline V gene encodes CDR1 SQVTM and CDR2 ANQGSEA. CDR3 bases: TGCAGCGCAGGGATTAGGGGTCAGGGAGGTGAAAAACTGTTTTTT. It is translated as CSAGIRGQGGEKLFF.

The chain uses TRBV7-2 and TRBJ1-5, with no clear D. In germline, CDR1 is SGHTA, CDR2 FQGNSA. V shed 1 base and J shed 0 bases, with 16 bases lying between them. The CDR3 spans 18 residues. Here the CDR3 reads CASSLEKGTSYSNQPQHF. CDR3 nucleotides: TGTGCCAGCAGCTTAGAGAAGGGAACATCTTATAGCAATCAGCCCCAGCATTTT. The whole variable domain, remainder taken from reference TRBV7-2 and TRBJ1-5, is GAGVSQSPSNKVTEKGKDVELRCDPISGHTALYWYRQSLGQGLEFLIYFQGNSAPDKSGLPSDRFSAERTGGSVSTLTIQRTQQEDSAVYLCASSLEKGTSYSNQPQHFGDGTRLSIL.

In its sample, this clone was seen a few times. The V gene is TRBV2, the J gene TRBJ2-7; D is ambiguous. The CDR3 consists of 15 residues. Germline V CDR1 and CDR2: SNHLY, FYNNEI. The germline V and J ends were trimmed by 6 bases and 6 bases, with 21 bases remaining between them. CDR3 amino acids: CASRPPSTVLGEQYF. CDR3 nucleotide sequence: TGTGCCAGCAGGCCTCCCTCAACAGTCCTGGGCGAGCAGTACTTC.

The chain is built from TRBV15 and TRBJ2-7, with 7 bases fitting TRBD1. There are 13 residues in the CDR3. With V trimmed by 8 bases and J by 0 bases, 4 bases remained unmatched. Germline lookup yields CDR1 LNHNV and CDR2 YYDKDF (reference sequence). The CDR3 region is CATHTGDSYEQYF. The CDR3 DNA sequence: TGTGCCACCCATACAGGGGACTCCTACGAGCAGTACTTC.

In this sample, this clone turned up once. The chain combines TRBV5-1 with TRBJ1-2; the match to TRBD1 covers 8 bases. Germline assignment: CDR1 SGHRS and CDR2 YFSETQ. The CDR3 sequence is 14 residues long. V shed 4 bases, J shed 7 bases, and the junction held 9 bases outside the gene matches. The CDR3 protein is CASSVDRGEFGYTF. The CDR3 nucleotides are TGCGCCAGCAGCGTAGACAGGGGAGAGTTTGGCTACACCTTC.

In nucleotides, the CDR3 is TGTGCCAGCAGCTTATCTGTGCAACGGGGTCAGCCCCAGCATTTT. This encodes CASSLSVQRGQPQHF. This sequence joins TRBV7-2 and TRBJ1-5; no firm D call. Trimming left V 2 bases short and J 6 bases short, with 14 bases between. The CDR3 spans 15 residues. Germline assignment: CDR1 SGHTA and CDR2 FQGNSA.

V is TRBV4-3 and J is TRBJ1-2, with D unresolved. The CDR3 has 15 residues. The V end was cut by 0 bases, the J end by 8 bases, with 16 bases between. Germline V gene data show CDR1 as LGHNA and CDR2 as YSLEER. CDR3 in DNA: TGCGCCAGCAGCCAAGACCCTTTGGTAGGTGACGGCTACACCTTC. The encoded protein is CASSQDPLVGDGYTF.

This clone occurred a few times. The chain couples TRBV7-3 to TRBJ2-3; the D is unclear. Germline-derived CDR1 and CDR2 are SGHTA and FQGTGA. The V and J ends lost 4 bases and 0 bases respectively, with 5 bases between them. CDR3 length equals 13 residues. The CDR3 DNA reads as TGTGCCAGCAGCTCCTCGAGCACAGATACGCAGTATTTT. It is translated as CASSSSSTDTQYF.

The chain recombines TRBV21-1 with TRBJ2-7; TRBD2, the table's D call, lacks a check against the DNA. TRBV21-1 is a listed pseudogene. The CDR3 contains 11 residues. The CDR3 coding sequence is TGTGCCAGCCCGGGGGGCTACGAGCAGTACTTC. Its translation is CASPGGYEQYF.

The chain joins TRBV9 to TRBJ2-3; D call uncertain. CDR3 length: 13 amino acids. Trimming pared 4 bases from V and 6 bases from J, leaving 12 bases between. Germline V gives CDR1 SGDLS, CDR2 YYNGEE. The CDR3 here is CASSLRPIDTQYF. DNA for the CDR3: TGTGCCAGCAGCTTACGACCCATCGATACGCAGTATTTT.

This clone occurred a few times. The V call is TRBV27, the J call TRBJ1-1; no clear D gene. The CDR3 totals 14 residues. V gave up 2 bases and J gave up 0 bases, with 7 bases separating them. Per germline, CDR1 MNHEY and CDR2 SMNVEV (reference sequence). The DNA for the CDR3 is TGTGCCAGCAGTTTAACGGCAATGAACACTGAAGCTTTCTTT. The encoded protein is CASSLTAMNTEAFF.

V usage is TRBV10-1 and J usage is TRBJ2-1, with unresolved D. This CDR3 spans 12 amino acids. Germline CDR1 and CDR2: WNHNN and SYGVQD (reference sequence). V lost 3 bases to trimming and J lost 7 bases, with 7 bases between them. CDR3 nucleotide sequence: TGCGCCAGCAGTGATGCCGGAAATGAGCAGTTCTTC. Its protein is CASSDAGNEQFF.

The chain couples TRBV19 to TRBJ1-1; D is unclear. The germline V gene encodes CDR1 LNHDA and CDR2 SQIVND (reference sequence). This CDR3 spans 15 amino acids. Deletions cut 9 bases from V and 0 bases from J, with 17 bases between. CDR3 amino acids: CASRNQAQLNTEAFF. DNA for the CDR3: TGTGCCAGCCGAAATCAAGCGCAGTTGAACACTGAAGCTTTCTTT. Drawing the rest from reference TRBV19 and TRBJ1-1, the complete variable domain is DGGITQSPKYLFRKEGQNVTLSCEQNLNHDAMYWYRQDPGQGLRLIYYSQIVNDFQKGDIAEGYSVSREKKESFPLTVTSAQKNPTAFYLCASRNQAQLNTEAFFGQGTRLTVV.

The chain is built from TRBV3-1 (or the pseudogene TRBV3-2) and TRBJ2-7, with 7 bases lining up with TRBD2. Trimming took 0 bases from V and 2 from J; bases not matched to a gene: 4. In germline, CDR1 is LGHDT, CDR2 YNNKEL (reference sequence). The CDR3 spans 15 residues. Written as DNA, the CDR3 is TGTGCCAGCAGCCAAGAGGGGGGGAGAGCCTACGAGCAGTACTTC. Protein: CASSQEGGRAYEQYF.

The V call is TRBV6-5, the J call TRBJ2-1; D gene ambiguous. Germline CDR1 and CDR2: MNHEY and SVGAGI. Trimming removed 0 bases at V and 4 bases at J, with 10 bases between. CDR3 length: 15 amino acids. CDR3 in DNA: TGTGCCAGCAGTTACTCTGGAATACAGTACAATGAGCAGTTCTTC. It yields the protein CASSYSGIQYNEQFF.